This T cell receptor (beta chain) was sequenced for a study of blood T cell repertoires in COVID-19. Study-wide background: Material from acute and convalescent COVID-19 was sourced from the United States, Italy and Spain. The cDNA or gDNA used as material had been derived from T cells, B-cell-depleted T cells, or PBMCs.

Trimming left V 4 bases short and J 4 bases short, with 12 bases between. The germline V gene encodes CDR1 LNHDA and CDR2 SQIVND (reference sequence). The CDR3 is made up of 14 amino acids. Followed over time, Seattle patients had been enrolled while infection was active. How the authors handled the data: Amplifying reference gene primers gave estimates of nucleated cell counts. Libraries were prepared by immunoSEQ multiplex PCR; TCRdb keeps only in-frame clonotypes and omits some of them. V and J calls plus clone size are reproduced from that table; the DNA served to infer D and trimming. Here the sample spans fewer than 200,000 clones, around 81% being singletons.

The rearrangement links TRBV19 to TRBJ2-3; no clear D. The sequencing sample was made of peripheral blood. The receptor was derived from a woman of 80 years or more with COVID-19, enrolled during active disease. The CDR3 DNA sequence: TGTGCCAGTAGTACCCTCCCGGGTGCAGATACGCAGTATTTT. This codes for CASSTLPGADTQYF.